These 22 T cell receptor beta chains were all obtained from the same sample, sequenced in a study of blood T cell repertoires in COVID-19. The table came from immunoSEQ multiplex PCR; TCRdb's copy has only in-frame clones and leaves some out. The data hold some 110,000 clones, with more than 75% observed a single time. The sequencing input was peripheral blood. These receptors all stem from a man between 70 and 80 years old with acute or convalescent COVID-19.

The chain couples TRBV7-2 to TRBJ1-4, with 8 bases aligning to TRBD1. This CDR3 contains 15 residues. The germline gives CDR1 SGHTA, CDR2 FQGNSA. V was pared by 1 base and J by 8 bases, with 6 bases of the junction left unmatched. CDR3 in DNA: TGTGCCAGCAGCTTAGTTCAGGGGGCGAAGGAAAAACTGTTTTTT. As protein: CASSLVQGAKEKLFF. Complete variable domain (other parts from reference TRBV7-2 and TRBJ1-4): GAGVSQSPSNKVTEKGKDVELRCDPISGHTALYWYRQSLGQGLEFLIYFQGNSAPDKSGLPSDRFSAERTGGSVSTLTIQRTQQEDSAVYLCASSLVQGAKEKLFFGSGTQLSVL.

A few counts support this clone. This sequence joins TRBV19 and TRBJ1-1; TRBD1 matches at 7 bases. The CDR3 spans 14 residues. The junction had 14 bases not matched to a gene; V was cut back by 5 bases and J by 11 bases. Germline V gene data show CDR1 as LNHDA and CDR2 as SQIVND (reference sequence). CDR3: CASSLTGKNRAAFF. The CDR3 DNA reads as TGTGCCAGTAGTTTGACAGGGAAGAATCGGGCTGCTTTCTTT.

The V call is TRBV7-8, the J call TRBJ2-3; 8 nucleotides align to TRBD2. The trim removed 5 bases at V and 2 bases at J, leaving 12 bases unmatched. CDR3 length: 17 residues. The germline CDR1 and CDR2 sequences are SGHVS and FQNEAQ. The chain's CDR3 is CASSVPPGGVLTDTQYF. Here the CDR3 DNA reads TGTGCCAGCAGCGTCCCCCCGGGGGGGGTTCTCACAGATACGCAGTATTTT.

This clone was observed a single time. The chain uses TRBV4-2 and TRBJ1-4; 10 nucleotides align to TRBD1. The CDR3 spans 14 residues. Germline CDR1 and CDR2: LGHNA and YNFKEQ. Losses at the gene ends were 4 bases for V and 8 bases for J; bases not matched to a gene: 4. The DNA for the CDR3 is TGTGCCAGCAGCCTCGGGACAGGGGTAGAAAAACTGTTTTTT. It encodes CASSLGTGVEKLFF.

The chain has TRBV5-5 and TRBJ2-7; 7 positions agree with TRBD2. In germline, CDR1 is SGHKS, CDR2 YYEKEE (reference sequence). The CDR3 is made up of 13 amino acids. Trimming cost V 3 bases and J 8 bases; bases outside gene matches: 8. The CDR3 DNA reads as TGTGCCAGCAGCTGGGGGGGTGAGCCCAAGCAGTACTTC. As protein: CASSWGGEPKQYF.

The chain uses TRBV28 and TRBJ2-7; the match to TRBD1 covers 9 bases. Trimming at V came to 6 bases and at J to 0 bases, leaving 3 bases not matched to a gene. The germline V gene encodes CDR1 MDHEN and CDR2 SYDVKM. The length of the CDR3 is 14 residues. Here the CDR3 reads CASRGQGISYEQYF. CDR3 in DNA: TGTGCCAGCAGGGGACAGGGTATCTCCTACGAGCAGTACTTC.

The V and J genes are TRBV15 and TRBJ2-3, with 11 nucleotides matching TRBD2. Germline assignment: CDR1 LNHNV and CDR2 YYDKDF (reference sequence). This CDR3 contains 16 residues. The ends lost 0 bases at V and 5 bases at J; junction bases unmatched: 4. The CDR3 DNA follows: TGTGCCACCAGCAGAGATCCTGGACTAGCGGGAGATACGCAGTATTTT. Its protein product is CATSRDPGLAGDTQYF.

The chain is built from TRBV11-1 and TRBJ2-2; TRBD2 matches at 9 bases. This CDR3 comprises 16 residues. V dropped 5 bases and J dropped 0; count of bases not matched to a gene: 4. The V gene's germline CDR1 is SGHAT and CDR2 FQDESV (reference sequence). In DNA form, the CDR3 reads TGTGCCAGCAGCCCCCGCGGGGGGGCGAACACCGGGGAGCTGTTTTTT. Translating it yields CASSPRGGANTGELFF.

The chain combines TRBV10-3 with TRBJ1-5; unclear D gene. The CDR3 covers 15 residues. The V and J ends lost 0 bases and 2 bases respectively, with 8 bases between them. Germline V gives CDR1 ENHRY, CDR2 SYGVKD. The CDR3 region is CAISESGQGNQPQHF. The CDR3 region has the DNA TGTGCCATCAGTGAGTCTGGGCAGGGCAATCAGCCCCAGCATTTT.

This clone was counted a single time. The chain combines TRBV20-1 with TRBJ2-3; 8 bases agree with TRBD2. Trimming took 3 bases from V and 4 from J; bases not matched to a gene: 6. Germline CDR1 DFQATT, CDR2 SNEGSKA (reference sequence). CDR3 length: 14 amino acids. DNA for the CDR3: TGCAGTGCTAGTATGGGACTAGGTGCAGATACGCAGTATTTT. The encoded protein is CSASMGLGADTQYF.

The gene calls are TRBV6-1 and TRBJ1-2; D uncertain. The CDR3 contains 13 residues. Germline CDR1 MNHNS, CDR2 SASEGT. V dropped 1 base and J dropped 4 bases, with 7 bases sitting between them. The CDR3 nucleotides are TGTGCCAGCAGTGAAGGGCGGCTCTATGGCTACACCTTC. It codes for CASSEGRLYGYTF.

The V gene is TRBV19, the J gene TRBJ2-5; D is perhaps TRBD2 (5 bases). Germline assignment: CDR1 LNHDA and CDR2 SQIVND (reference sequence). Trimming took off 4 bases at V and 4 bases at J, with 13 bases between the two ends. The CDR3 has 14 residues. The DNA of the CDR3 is TGTGCCAGTAGTACCTCAGCGGTCGGAGAGACCCAGTACTTC. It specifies CASSTSAVGETQYF.

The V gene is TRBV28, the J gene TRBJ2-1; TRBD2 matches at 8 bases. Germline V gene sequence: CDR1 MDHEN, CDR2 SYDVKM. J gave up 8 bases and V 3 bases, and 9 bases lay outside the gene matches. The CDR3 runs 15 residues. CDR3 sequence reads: CASSFEAGEVYEQFF. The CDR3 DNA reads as TGTGCCAGCAGTTTTGAAGCGGGAGAGGTATATGAGCAGTTCTTC.

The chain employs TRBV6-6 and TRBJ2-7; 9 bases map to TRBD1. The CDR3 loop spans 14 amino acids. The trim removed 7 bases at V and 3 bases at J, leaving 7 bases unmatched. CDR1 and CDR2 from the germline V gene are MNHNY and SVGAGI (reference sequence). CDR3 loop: CASTSRDRDYEQYF. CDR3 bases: TGTGCCAGCACGTCTCGGGACAGGGACTACGAGCAGTACTTC.

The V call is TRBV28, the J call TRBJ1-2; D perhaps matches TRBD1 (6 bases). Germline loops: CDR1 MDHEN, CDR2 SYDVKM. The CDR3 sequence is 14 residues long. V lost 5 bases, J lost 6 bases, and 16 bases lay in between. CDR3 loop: CASSPSGTRHGYTF. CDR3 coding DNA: TGTGCCAGCAGTCCGTCCGGGACAAGGCATGGCTACACCTTC.

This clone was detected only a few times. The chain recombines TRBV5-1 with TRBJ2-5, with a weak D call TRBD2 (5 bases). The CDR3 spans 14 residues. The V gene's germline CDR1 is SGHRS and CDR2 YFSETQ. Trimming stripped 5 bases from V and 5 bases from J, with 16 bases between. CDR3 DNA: TGCGCCAGCAGGGGTAAAGGGAGTTTGGAGACCCAGTACTTC. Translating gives CASRGKGSLETQYF.

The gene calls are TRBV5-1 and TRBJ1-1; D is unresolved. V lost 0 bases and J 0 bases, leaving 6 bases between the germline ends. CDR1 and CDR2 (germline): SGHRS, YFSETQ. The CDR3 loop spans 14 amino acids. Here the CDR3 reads CASSLGAMNTEAFF. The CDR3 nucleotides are TGCGCCAGCAGCTTGGGTGCGATGAACACTGAAGCTTTCTTT.

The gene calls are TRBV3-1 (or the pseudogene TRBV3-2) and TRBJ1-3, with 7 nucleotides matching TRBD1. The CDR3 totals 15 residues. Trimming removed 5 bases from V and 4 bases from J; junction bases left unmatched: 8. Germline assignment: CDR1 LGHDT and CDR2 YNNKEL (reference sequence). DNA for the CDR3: TGTGCCAGCAGCTTAACGAGACAGGGAGGAAACACCATATATTTT. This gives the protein CASSLTRQGGNTIYF.

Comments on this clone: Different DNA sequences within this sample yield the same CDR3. CDR3: CASSQGRSYEQYF. The CDR3 nucleotides read TGTGCCAGCAGCCAAGGGAGATCCTACGAGCAGTACTTC. The chain joins TRBV3-1 (or the pseudogene TRBV3-2) to TRBJ2-7; no clear D. V gave up 1 base and J gave up 1 base, with 5 bases separating them. The CDR3 consists of 13 residues. CDR1 is LGHDT and CDR2 is YNNKEL in the germline V gene (reference sequence).

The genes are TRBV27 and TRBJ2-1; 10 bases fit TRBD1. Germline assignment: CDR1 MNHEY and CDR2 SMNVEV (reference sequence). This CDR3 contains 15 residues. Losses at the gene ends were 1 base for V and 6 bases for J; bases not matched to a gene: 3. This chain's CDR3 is CASSLFGTGVNEQFF. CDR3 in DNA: TGTGCCAGCAGTTTATTTGGGACAGGGGTCAATGAGCAGTTCTTC.

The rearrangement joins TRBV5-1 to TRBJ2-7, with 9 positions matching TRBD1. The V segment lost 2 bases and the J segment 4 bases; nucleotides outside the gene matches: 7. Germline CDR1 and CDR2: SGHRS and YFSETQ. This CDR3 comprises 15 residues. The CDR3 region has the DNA TGCGCCAGCAGCTTCTCCGGGACAGGGCCATACGAGCAGTACTTC. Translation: CASSFSGTGPYEQYF.

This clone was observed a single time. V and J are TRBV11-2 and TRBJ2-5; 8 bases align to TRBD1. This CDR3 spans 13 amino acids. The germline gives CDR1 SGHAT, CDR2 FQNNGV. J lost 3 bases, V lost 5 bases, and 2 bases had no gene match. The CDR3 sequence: CASSTDREETQYF. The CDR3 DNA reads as TGTGCCAGCAGCACGGACAGGGAAGAGACCCAGTACTTC.